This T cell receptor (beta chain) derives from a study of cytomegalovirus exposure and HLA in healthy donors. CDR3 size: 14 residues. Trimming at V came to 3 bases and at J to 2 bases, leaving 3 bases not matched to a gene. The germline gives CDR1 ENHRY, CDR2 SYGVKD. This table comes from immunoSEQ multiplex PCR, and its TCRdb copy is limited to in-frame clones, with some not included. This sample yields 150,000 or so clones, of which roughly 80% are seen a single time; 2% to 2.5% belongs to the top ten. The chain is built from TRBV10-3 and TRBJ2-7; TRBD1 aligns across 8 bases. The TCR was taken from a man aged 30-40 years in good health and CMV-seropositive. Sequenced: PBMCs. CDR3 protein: CAISDRTGTYEQYF. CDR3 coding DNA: TGTGCCATCAGTGATAGGACAGGGACCTACGAGCAGTACTTC.